What follows are 3 T cell receptor beta chains derived from one specimen sequenced in a study of Graves' ophthalmopathy and Graves' hyperthyroidism. CDR3 regions of TCR beta were amplified from RNA transcripts. First-round RT-PCR employed HTBI primers, with a second-round multiplex PCR after it. TCRdb called the multiplex PCR reads again in MiXCR, with one record for every CDR3 protein. The sample has over a million distinct CDR3 sequences; less than 45% are singletons. The specimen was peripheral blood or thyroid tissue (not recorded which). These receptors were collected from an adult man with Graves' hyperthyroidism.

This clonotype has a handful of counts. The chain employs TRBV29-1 and TRBJ2-2; D call uncertain. The germline V gene encodes CDR1 SQVTM and CDR2 ANQGSEA. V was cut by 5 bases and J by 1 base, with 8 bases left in between. The CDR3 is 13 amino acids. CDR3 protein: CSVLDGNTGELFF. The CDR3 nucleotides are TGCAGCGTTCTGGACGGGAACACCGGGGAGCTGTTTTTT.

This clonotype was counted only a few times. V is TRBV30 and J is TRBJ2-7, with a weak D call TRBD1 (6 bases). CDR1 and CDR2 from the germline V gene are GTSNPN and SVGIG (reference sequence). This CDR3 comprises 13 residues. The V end lost 1 base, the J end lost 0 bases, and 7 bases lay between the germline ends. The CDR3 loop is CAWSGDNSYEQYF. The CDR3 DNA reads as TGTGCCTGGAGTGGGGACAACTCCTACGAGCAGTACTTC.

Only one count was recorded for this clonotype. The chain uses TRBV10-3 and TRBJ2-5, with 8 nucleotides matching TRBD1. This CDR3 has 15 residues. The germline V gene has CDR1 ENHRY and CDR2 SYGVKD. The junction had 6 bases not matched to a gene; V was cut back by 5 bases and J by 1 base. CDR3 bases: TGTGCCATCAGTCCTAGGACAGGGCCCCAAGAGACCCAGTACTTC. It encodes CAISPRTGPQETQYF.